This entry concerns a single T cell receptor beta chain. 13 Jbeta primers and 60 Vbeta primers were used for the PCR. Generated by immunoSEQ multiplex PCR, the TCRdb table keeps only in-frame clones and is missing some. The profile covers 180,000 or so clones, with about 80% appearing a single time and 1.4% to 1.5% taken by the ten largest. The entry originates in a study of cytomegalovirus exposure and HLA in healthy donors. Germline V gives CDR1 MNHEY, CDR2 SVGAGI. This CDR3 comprises 13 residues. With V trimmed by 6 bases and J by 4 bases, 5 bases remained unmatched. This rearrangement joins TRBV6-5 to TRBJ2-5; 7 bases line up with TRBD1. Material for sequencing was PBMCs. The receptor was isolated from a man between 18 and 35 years old in good health and CMV-seronegative. CDR3 residues: CASSPDRAETQYF. The CDR3 coding sequence is TGTGCCAGCAGCCCCGACAGGGCAGAGACCCAGTACTTC.